A selection of T cell receptor beta chains follows, all from one sample in a study of blood T cells in healthy people across ages. TCRdb redid the calling of the 5' RACE reads with MiXCR, one entry per CDR3 protein. The data show 1.4 million to 1.5 million distinct CDR3 sequences, about 40% seen once. Sequenced: blood. The receptors come from a woman between 18 and 29 years old in good health. Each CDR3 is given with its conserved first and last residue. Fields, in order: J gene, V gene, CDR3 protein.

J gene: TRBJ2-3
V gene: TRBV30
CDR3 protein: CAWSLVPLDTQYF

J gene: TRBJ2-5
V gene: TRBV25-1
CDR3 protein: CASSDRAGTGETQYF

J gene: TRBJ1-1
V gene: TRBV29-1
CDR3 protein: CSVSSYTEAFF

J gene: TRBJ2-1
V gene: TRBV7-6
CDR3 protein: CASSPTAPRDEQFF

J gene: TRBJ1-1
V gene: TRBV28
CDR3 protein: CASEHPWDRGMNTEAFF

J gene: TRBJ2-1
V gene: TRBV6-1
CDR3 protein: CASSEGTRLGDEQFF

J gene: TRBJ2-3
V gene: TRBV30
CDR3 protein: CAWNGALSTDTQYF

J gene: TRBJ2-3
V gene: TRBV4-1
CDR3 protein: CASSQGTGRDTQYF

J gene: TRBJ2-3
V gene: TRBV24-1
CDR3 protein: CATSDPREGTETQYF

J gene: TRBJ2-5
V gene: TRBV9
CDR3 protein: CASSPQGLIGSDEQYF

J gene: TRBJ1-1
V gene: TRBV12-3/TRBV12-4
CDR3 protein: CASSQGGTTEAFF

J gene: TRBJ2-5
V gene: TRBV7-9
CDR3 protein: CASSRRLKQQETQYF

J gene: TRBJ1-1
V gene: TRBV12-3/TRBV12-4
CDR3 protein: CASNPTGSTEAFF

J gene: TRBJ2-7
V gene: TRBV29-1
CDR3 protein: CSVGAGLNYEQYF

J gene: TRBJ1-1
V gene: TRBV21-1
CDR3 protein: CASSPGSTEAFF

J gene: TRBJ2-3
V gene: TRBV2
CDR3 protein: CASMGTGAGTQYF

J gene: TRBJ1-6
V gene: TRBV7-9
CDR3 protein: CASSPRGSGNSPLHF

J gene: TRBJ2-3
V gene: TRBV2
CDR3 protein: CATTGQNTDTQYF

J gene: TRBJ2-3
V gene: TRBV4-1
CDR3 protein: CASSQLEAGESRNTQYF

J gene: TRBJ2-7
V gene: TRBV20-1
CDR3 protein: CSATARRQVQSYEQYF

J gene: -
V gene: TRBV28
CDR3 protein: CASRLLGDIQYF

J gene: TRBJ2-3
V gene: TRBV12-3/TRBV12-4
CDR3 protein: CATTSGQFTDTQYF

J gene: TRBJ2-3
V gene: TRBV7-2
CDR3 protein: CASSRQGLGTDTQYF

J gene: TRBJ2-3
V gene: TRBV4-1
CDR3 protein: CASSQAGSADTQYF

J gene: TRBJ2-5
V gene: TRBV12-1
CDR3 protein: CASGGQGVQETQYF

J gene: TRBJ2-4
V gene: TRBV18
CDR3 protein: CASSPRQETYERYF

J gene: TRBJ1-6
V gene: TRBV7-6
CDR3 protein: CASSPGQRNSPLHF

J gene: TRBJ1-2
V gene: TRBV7-3
CDR3 protein: CASSRTDREGYTF

J gene: TRBJ2-1
V gene: TRBV24-1
CDR3 protein: CAASERGRADNEQFF

J gene: TRBJ2-7
V gene: TRBV27
CDR3 protein: CASSPFGWGYEQYF

J gene: TRBJ2-1
V gene: TRBV4-1
CDR3 protein: CASSQENNEQFF

J gene: TRBJ1-2
V gene: TRBV4-2
CDR3 protein: CANSQGDIYGYTF

J gene: TRBJ2-5
V gene: TRBV4-1
CDR3 protein: CASSRGSSGDQETQYF

J gene: TRBJ2-3
V gene: TRBV12-3/TRBV12-4
CDR3 protein: CASSAWTSGLTDTQYF

J gene: TRBJ1-2
V gene: TRBV7-9
CDR3 protein: CASSFAGQGYTF

J gene: TRBJ1-2
V gene: TRBV28
CDR3 protein: CASSQQKTYGYTF

J gene: TRBJ1-6
V gene: TRBV20-1
CDR3 protein: CSASPTGASPLHF

J gene: TRBJ2-1
V gene: TRBV7-9
CDR3 protein: CASSLAGHPGNEQFF

J gene: TRBJ1-2
V gene: TRBV2
CDR3 protein: CASSERGPWEVTF

J gene: TRBJ2-5
V gene: TRBV28
CDR3 protein: CASSTYPQETQYF

J gene: TRBJ2-5
V gene: TRBV9
CDR3 protein: CASSIDSVKQYF

J gene: TRBJ2-4
V gene: TRBV6-2/TRBV6-3
CDR3 protein: CASSYSTASDKNIQYF

J gene: TRBJ2-6
V gene: TRBV5-5
CDR3 protein: CATHTVLSGANVLTF

J gene: TRBJ1-1
V gene: TRBV29-1
CDR3 protein: CSVAGLIGQILNTEAFF

J gene: TRBJ2-5
V gene: TRBV5-1
CDR3 protein: CASSETVNQETQYF

J gene: TRBJ1-2
V gene: TRBV5-1
CDR3 protein: CASSGGDRVYGYTF

J gene: TRBJ1-4
V gene: TRBV10-2
CDR3 protein: CASIPRQGDGEKLFF

J gene: TRBJ1-6
V gene: TRBV3-1
CDR3 protein: CASSQGGTKGSPLHF

J gene: TRBJ2-7
V gene: TRBV29-1
CDR3 protein: CSVEQANEQYF

J gene: TRBJ2-3
V gene: TRBV15
CDR3 protein: CATSIPGADTQYF

J gene: TRBJ2-4
V gene: TRBV3-1
CDR3 protein: CASSQDVRGAKNILYF

J gene: TRBJ1-6
V gene: TRBV27
CDR3 protein: CASGPMDDNSPLHF

J gene: TRBJ1-2
V gene: TRBV4-1
CDR3 protein: CASSQDRGGAYGYTF

J gene: TRBJ2-1
V gene: TRBV18
CDR3 protein: CASSPLAGGGEQFF

J gene: TRBJ1-5
V gene: TRBV27
CDR3 protein: CASSRDIWQPQHF

J gene: TRBJ2-1
V gene: TRBV7-9
CDR3 protein: CASSLGSGGTEQFF

J gene: TRBJ2-6
V gene: TRBV29-1
CDR3 protein: CSVTGGSGANVLTF

J gene: TRBJ1-2
V gene: TRBV6-5
CDR3 protein: CASSNGQGSNYGYTF

J gene: TRBJ1-2
V gene: TRBV4-1
CDR3 protein: CASSPGGGSSGYTF